This T cell receptor (beta chain) was retrieved from a study of blood T cell repertoires in COVID-19. On the study more broadly: The cDNA or gDNA used as material had been derived from T cells, B-cell-depleted T cells, or PBMCs.

Sequenced by immunoSEQ multiplex PCR; TCRdb stores in-frame clones only, minus some. The sample consists of 250,000 to 400,000 clones, around 88% of them appearing once. V was clipped by 6 bases and J by 2 bases; unmatched bases: 12. Germline CDR1 and CDR2: MDHEN and SYDVKM. There are 17 residues in the CDR3. Seattle enrolled patients during active infection and tracked them longitudinally. The clonotype was recovered from a woman aged 30 to 39 with COVID-19, enrolled during active disease. The gene calls are TRBV28 and TRBJ2-3, with 9 bases that match TRBD2. The sample consisted of peripheral blood. CDR3 bases: TGTGCCAGCAGAAGATCGGCTAGCGGGGTAAACACAGATACGCAGTATTTT. Its protein is CASRRSASGVNTDTQYF.